This passage covers 26 T cell receptor beta chains from one sample sequenced in a study of blood T cell repertoires in COVID-19. Using immunoSEQ multiplex PCR, the repertoire was profiled, and TCRdb retains in-frame clones only, with some absent. This table has 310,000 or so clones, 87% appearing once. The sample comprised PBMCs or T cells enriched from blood (not recorded which). Receptor source: a woman aged 18-29 years who had recovered from COVID-19.

There are a few counts of this clone. The gene calls are TRBV5-4 and TRBJ1-4; 11 bases are a match to TRBD1. Germline CDR1 and CDR2: SGHNT and YYREEE (reference sequence). This CDR3 is 14 amino acids long. J lost 8 bases, V lost 0 bases, and 0 bases had no gene match. The chain's CDR3 is CASSLGTGGEKLFF. CDR3 in DNA: TGTGCCAGCAGCTTGGGGACAGGGGGCGAAAAACTGTTTTTT.

The rearrangement uses TRBV5-4 and TRBJ2-7; 7 bases agree with TRBD2. Germline assignment: CDR1 SGHNT and CDR2 YYREEE (reference sequence). This CDR3 has 14 residues. V lost 5 bases and J lost 5; bases outside the gene matches: 10. CDR3 loop: CASSYGLVGDEQYF. CDR3 nucleotides: TGTGCCAGCAGTTATGGACTAGTGGGAGACGAGCAGTACTTC.

V gene TRBV18 combines with J gene TRBJ1-1, with 8 bases lining up with TRBD1. The CDR3 spans 15 residues. Germline V lookup: CDR1 KGHSH, CDR2 LQKENI. J gave up 4 bases and V 4 bases, and 8 bases lay outside the gene matches. The CDR3 DNA reads TGTGCCAGCTCACAGATGACAGGGGATTTCACTGAAGCTTTCTTT. It is translated as CASSQMTGDFTEAFF.

The count of this clone is one. This chain joins TRBV4-2 and TRBJ2-7; D ambiguous. With 0 bases removed from V and 3 bases from J, the gap between germline ends came to 6 bases. Germline V lookup: CDR1 LGHNA, CDR2 YNFKEQ. This CDR3 spans 13 amino acids. CDR3: CASSQDSFYEQYF. In DNA form, the CDR3 reads TGTGCCAGCAGCCAAGATAGTTTCTACGAGCAGTACTTC.

Only one count was recorded for this clone. The gene calls are TRBV6-5 and TRBJ1-2; 10 bases line up with TRBD1. The CDR3 length is 15 residues. The ends lost 6 bases at V and 3 bases at J; junction bases unmatched: 7. The V gene's germline CDR1 is MNHEY and CDR2 SVGAGI. CDR3 nucleotide sequence: TGTGCCAGCAGGGAGACAGGGGGCGATTACTATGGCTACACCTTC. It yields the protein CASRETGGDYYGYTF.

The gene calls are TRBV5-1 and TRBJ2-7; 7 bases are shared with TRBD1. The J segment lost 7 bases and the V segment lost 6 bases, leaving 10 bases of the junction unmatched. The CDR3 is made up of 13 amino acids. Germline assignment: CDR1 SGHRS and CDR2 YFSETQ. CDR3 bases: TGCGCCAGCACCCCTCCGGGACAGCGAGAGCAGTACTTC. It yields the protein CASTPPGQREQYF.

The chain uses TRBV6-2 or TRBV6-3 and TRBJ1-2; D is ambiguous. Germline values: CDR1 MNHEY, CDR2 SVGEGT. CDR3 size: 13 residues. The V end was cut by 2 bases, the J end by 7 bases, with 11 bases between. The CDR3: CASSYRRDRGYTF. The DNA for the CDR3 is TGTGCCAGCAGTTACCGGCGGGATCGTGGCTACACCTTC.

V gene TRBV19 combines with J gene TRBJ2-2; D perhaps matches TRBD1 (5 bases). The germline V and J ends were trimmed by 1 base and 7 bases, with 10 bases remaining between them. The CDR3 consists of 14 residues. CDR1 LNHDA and CDR2 SQIVND come from the germline V gene (reference sequence). This chain's CDR3 is CASSIGGRNGELFF. The CDR3 region has the DNA TGTGCCAGTAGTATAGGGGGCCGAAACGGGGAGCTGTTTTTT.

The chain recombines TRBV7-9 with TRBJ2-4; 9 bases are a match to TRBD2. Trimming cost V 5 bases and J 1 base; bases outside gene matches: 9. CDR3 size: 17 residues. Per germline, CDR1 SEHNR and CDR2 FQNEAQ (reference sequence). DNA for the CDR3: TGTGCCAGCAGCCCCCTAGCGGGACGGGAGGCCAAAAACATTCAGTACTTC. Protein: CASSPLAGREAKNIQYF.

This clone appeared once. The chain uses TRBV10-3 and TRBJ2-7; D perhaps matches TRBD2 (5 bases). The V gene's germline CDR1 is ENHRY and CDR2 SYGVKD. Trimming shortened V by 3 bases and J by 4 bases, and 10 bases separated the two germline ends. The CDR3 consists of 13 residues. CDR3 region: CAISDVEAYEQYF. The CDR3 region has the DNA TGTGCCATCAGTGATGTGGAGGCTTACGAGCAGTACTTC.

This rearrangement joins TRBV24-1 to TRBJ1-6; D is unclear. Germline assignment: CDR1 KGHDR and CDR2 SFDVKD. The V end was cut by 3 bases, the J end by 9 bases, with 8 bases between. This CDR3 contains 13 residues. CDR3 in amino acids: CATSDSPGSPLHF. DNA for the CDR3: TGTGCCACCAGTGATAGTCCGGGTTCACCCCTCCACTTT.

This chain connects TRBV7-2 to TRBJ1-4; no firm D call. V was cut by 3 bases and J by 4 bases, with 9 bases left in between. The CDR3 consists of 14 residues. Germline values: CDR1 SGHTA, CDR2 FQGNSA. The CDR3 DNA sequence: TGTGCCAGCAGCTTCCCGGGTCGTAATGAAAAACTGTTTTTT. Protein: CASSFPGRNEKLFF. Full variable domain (missing parts from reference TRBV7-2 and TRBJ1-4): GAGVSQSPSNKVTEKGKDVELRCDPISGHTALYWYRQSLGQGLEFLIYFQGNSAPDKSGLPSDRFSAERTGGSVSTLTIQRTQQEDSAVYLCASSFPGRNEKLFFGSGTQLSVL.

The CDR3 DNA sequence: TGTGCCAGCAGCTTGGGTCAGGGAAGCAATCAGCCCCAGCATTTT. Protein: CASSLGQGSNQPQHF. The chain joins TRBV5-5 to TRBJ1-5; a weak D match, TRBD1 (5 bases). The V end lost 0 bases, the J end lost 1 base, and 8 bases lay between the germline ends. The CDR3 is 15 residues long. Germline assignment: CDR1 SGHKS and CDR2 YYEKEE (reference sequence). Variable domain in full (rest from reference TRBV5-5 and TRBJ1-5): DAGVTQSPTHLIKTRGQQVTLRCSPISGHKSVSWYQQVLGQGPQFIFQYYEKEERGRGNFPDRFSARQFPNYSSELNVNALLLGDSALYLCASSLGQGSNQPQHFGDGTRLSIL.

The chain couples TRBV6-5 to TRBJ1-1; D not certain. Germline V gives CDR1 MNHEY, CDR2 SVGAGI. Deletions cut 0 bases from V and 1 base from J, with 9 bases between. This CDR3 is 15 amino acids long. The CDR3 sequence: CASSYSVQKNTEAFF. The CDR3 bases are TGTGCCAGCAGTTACTCGGTACAGAAGAACACTGAAGCTTTCTTT.

The chain links TRBV5-1 to TRBJ2-1, with 9 nucleotides matching TRBD2. The junction had 5 bases not matched to a gene; V was cut back by 0 bases and J by 4 bases. CDR1 and CDR2 from the germline V gene are SGHRS and YFSETQ. This CDR3 region has 16 residues. In nucleotides, the CDR3 is TGCGCCAGCAGCTTGGAGACTAGCGGCCAATACAATGAGCAGTTCTTC. It translates to CASSLETSGQYNEQFF.

The rearrangement joins TRBV4-3 to TRBJ1-1; maybe TRBD1 (5 bases). CDR1 is LGHNA and CDR2 is YSLEER in the germline V gene. Trimming removed 1 base from V and 6 bases from J, with 12 bases in between. The CDR3 consists of 14 residues. The CDR3 DNA is TGCGCCAGCAGCCAAGGTCGGGGGGTCCCTGAAGCTTTCTTT. Translation: CASSQGRGVPEAFF.

This sequence joins TRBV20-1 and TRBJ1-1; D not certain. CDR1 is DFQATT, CDR2 SNEGSKA, per germline (reference sequence). V was clipped by 1 base and J by 6 bases, with 6 bases between them. This CDR3 comprises 11 residues. DNA for the CDR3: TGCAGTGCTAGAGGGGGAGCTGAAGCTTTCTTT. It translates to CSARGGAEAFF.

The chain joins TRBV19 to TRBJ2-7; D perhaps matches TRBD1 (7 bases). The CDR3 is 13 amino acids. The germline gives CDR1 LNHDA, CDR2 SQIVND (reference sequence). V was pared by 5 bases and J by 5 bases, with 13 bases between. This CDR3 is CASSGQGGHEQYF. Written as DNA, the CDR3 is TGTGCCAGTAGTGGCCAGGGGGGCCACGAGCAGTACTTC.

The chain joins TRBV5-6 to TRBJ2-3, with D maybe TRBD1 (6 bases). Germline V gene data show CDR1 as SGHDT and CDR2 as YYEEEE. The CDR3 consists of 15 residues. Trimming cost V 6 bases and J 1 base, with 15 bases left between them. CDR3 nucleotides: TGTGCCAGCACCCCAGGGGAGTTCCGCACAGATACGCAGTATTTT. Translation: CASTPGEFRTDTQYF.

V is TRBV5-1 and J is TRBJ1-6; D is undetermined. The CDR3 is 16 residues long. CDR1 and CDR2 (germline): SGHRS, YFSETQ. Trimming shortened V by 4 bases and J by 0 bases, and 11 bases separated the two germline ends. In nucleotides, the CDR3 is TGCGCCAGCAGCGCGAGCGTGAGCTCCTATAATTCACCCCTCCACTTT. Translation: CASSASVSSYNSPLHF.

This chain joins TRBV10-3 and TRBJ1-2; 9 bases agree with TRBD1. V was pared by 2 bases and J by 5 bases, with 3 bases of the junction left unmatched. Germline V gives CDR1 ENHRY, CDR2 SYGVKD. This CDR3 has 14 residues. Here the CDR3 reads CAISEGQGRYGYTF. CDR3 coding DNA: TGTGCCATCAGTGAGGGACAGGGGAGGTATGGCTACACCTTC.

The gene calls are TRBV9 and TRBJ2-3; D remains unclear. The V and J ends lost 0 bases and 3 bases respectively, with 5 bases between them. There are 13 residues in the CDR3. The germline V gene has CDR1 SGDLS and CDR2 YYNGEE. The CDR3 here is CASSVETTDTQYF. CDR3 bases: TGTGCCAGCAGCGTAGAAACAACAGATACGCAGTATTTT.

This CDR3 is CASSPRGSLETQYF. Written as DNA, the CDR3 is TGTGCCAGTAGCCCCCGGGGTAGCCTAGAGACCCAGTACTTC. This chain uses TRBV19 with TRBJ2-5; a possible D gene is TRBD2 (5 bases). The germline CDR1 and CDR2 sequences are LNHDA and SQIVND (reference sequence). Trimming cost V 6 bases and J 4 bases, with 15 bases left between them. There are 14 residues in the CDR3.

The chain recombines TRBV7-9 with TRBJ1-4; 8 bases line up with TRBD1. V lost 5 bases to trimming and J lost 4 bases; unmatched junction nucleotides: 6. Germline CDR1 SEHNR, CDR2 FQNEAQ (reference sequence). The CDR3 extends over 15 amino acids. The chain's CDR3 is CASSPTGEFNEKLFF. Here the CDR3 DNA reads TGTGCCAGCAGCCCGACAGGGGAATTTAATGAAAAACTGTTTTTT.

V usage is TRBV5-4 and J usage is TRBJ2-7; D is possibly TRBD2 (5 bases). The CDR3 runs 14 residues. Germline CDR1 and CDR2: SGHNT and YYREEE (reference sequence). Trimming stripped 2 bases from V and 2 bases from J, with 11 bases between. The CDR3 region is CASSLGSNPYEQYF. CDR3 in DNA: TGTGCCAGCAGCTTAGGGAGTAATCCCTACGAGCAGTACTTC.

This chain connects TRBV29-1 to TRBJ2-3; the match to TRBD1 covers 9 bases. The CDR3 is 16 residues long. Germline trimming cut 4 bases from V and 4 bases from J; bases unmatched to any gene: 12. CDR1 is SQVTM, CDR2 ANQGSEA, per germline. The CDR3, as DNA: TGCAGCGTTGGGGCGGGGACAGGGATAGGACCAGATACGCAGTATTTT. This translates into CSVGAGTGIGPDTQYF.